This T cell receptor (beta chain) was captured by sequencing in a study of blood T cell repertoires in COVID-19. Study context: The United States, Italy and Spain supplied acute and convalescent COVID-19 samples. T cells, B-cell-depleted T cells, or PBMCs supplied cDNA or gDNA.

Original data processing: Reference gene primer amplification in the assay estimated nucleated cell counts. The data were produced by immunoSEQ multiplex PCR, yet TCRdb's version contains in-frame clones alone and is incomplete. V, J and clone size are taken as reported in that table, and D and trimming were inferred from the DNA itself. The repertoire holds some 100,000 clones, with 74% as singletons. Patients of the Seattle cohort, enrolled during active infection, were followed longitudinally. Germline CDR1 is SQVTM and CDR2 is ANQGSEA. The CDR3 is 14 residues long. V gave up 3 bases and J gave up 5 bases; unmatched junction bases: 7.

V and J are TRBV29-1 and TRBJ2-1; 7 bases match TRBD2. This sequence was found in an older man with COVID-19, enrolled during active disease. What was sequenced was peripheral blood. This CDR3 reads CSVDRAGINNEQFF. The CDR3 DNA follows: TGCAGCGTTGACCGAGCGGGAATAAACAATGAGCAGTTCTTC.